This T cell receptor (beta chain) was observed in a study of follicular helper T cells after annual influenza vaccination. General observations from the study: ICOS+CD38+ cTfh clonality tracked population frequency, and its change tracked circulating plasmablast change.

Time point of the sample: 2015-2016 season, pre-vaccination. In regard to this clone: Antigen specificity is unknown.

CDR3 length: 14 residues. The ends were cut back, 2 bases at V and 2 bases at J, with 11 bases in the middle. Germline CDR1 SGHRS, CDR2 YFSETQ. Repertoires were generated with immunoSEQ multiplex PCR, while TCRdb's copy carries only in-frame clones and drops some. The table includes approximately 9,900 clones, over 85% detected once. This sample comprised CXCR5+ CD38- circulating T follicular helper cells from blood, obtained on the day of influenza vaccination. The subset was: circulating Tfh, non-naive CD4+CXCR5+PD-1+ (ICOS+CD38+ or ICOS-CD38-). This sequence was found in an adult who received the influenza vaccine. The chain carries TRBV5-1 and TRBJ2-7, with D uncertain. The DNA for the CDR3 is TGCGCCAGCAGCTTAGAGTCCCCAACCTACGAGCAGTACTTC. It is translated as CASSLESPTYEQYF.